These 4 T cell receptor beta chains came from one sample sequenced in a study of response to subunit inactivated influenza vaccine. Via MiXCR, TCRdb re-called the RT-PCR reads, giving one row per CDR3 protein. The table shows approximately 290,000 distinct CDR3 sequences, with approximately 21% occurring only once. The sample consisted of PBMCs from blood, taken 21 months after vaccination. These receptor sequences come from a man aged 50 to 69 who received an inactivated influenza vaccine.

This clonotype occurred many times. The CDR3 reads CASSLTGDTIYF. The CDR3 DNA reads TGCGCCAGCAGCTTGACGGGGGACACCATATATTTT. The rearrangement uses TRBV5-1 and TRBJ1-3; possibly TRBD1 for D (5 bases). Germline V gene data show CDR1 as SGHRS and CDR2 as YFSETQ. The V gene lost 1 base and the J gene lost 8 bases, with 7 bases spanning the gap. The CDR3 spans 12 residues.

The genes are TRBV5-1 and TRBJ2-7; no reliable D call. The ends were cut back, 0 bases at V and 3 bases at J, with 10 bases in the middle. Germline loops: CDR1 SGHRS, CDR2 YFSETQ. The CDR3 length is 14 residues. CDR3 coding DNA: TGCGCCAGCAGCTTGGCCGGGCAGGACTACGAGCAGTACTTC. The encoded protein is CASSLAGQDYEQYF. Together with reference TRBV5-1 and TRBJ2-7, the CDR3 gives the full variable domain: KAGVTQTPRYLIKTRGQQVTLSCSPISGHRSVSWYQQTPGQGLQFLFEYFSETQRNKGNFPGRFSGRQFSNSRSEMNVSTLELGDSALYLCASSLAGQDYEQYFGPGTRLTVT.

This clonotype occurred a few times. This chain joins TRBV9 and TRBJ2-7, with D perhaps matching TRBD2 (6 bases). Germline assignment: CDR1 SGDLS and CDR2 YYNGEE. This CDR3 region has 15 residues. V lost 0 bases to trimming and J lost 4 bases, with 14 bases between them. The DNA for the CDR3 is TGTGCCAGCAGCGTAGCTCCGGGAGTCGGGTACGAGCAGTACTTC. This codes for CASSVAPGVGYEQYF.

V and J are TRBV5-1 and TRBJ2-3, with 8 bases lining up with TRBD1. V lost 3 bases, J lost 5 bases, and 8 bases stayed unmatched. The CDR3 spans 15 residues. Germline V gene sequence: CDR1 SGHRS, CDR2 YFSETQ. In DNA, the CDR3 is TGCGCCAGCAGCTATCTCCTGACAGGGGTAGATACGCAGTATTTT. It translates to CASSYLLTGVDTQYF.